The 25 T cell receptor beta chains below come from one sample, sequenced in a study of human T cells and chemical hapten exposure. RNA extraction used unfractionated whole blood as the source of total RNA. One entry per CDR3 protein, called by TCRdb with MiXCR from the 5' RACE reads. The sample records some 78,000 distinct CDR3 sequences, approximately 8% being singletons. These receptors were taken from a male donor in good health.

The V gene is TRBV20-1, the J gene TRBJ1-1, with 10 positions matching TRBD1. The V and J ends lost 3 bases and 5 bases, in that order; junction bases with no gene match: 12. Per the germline V gene, CDR1 is DFQATT and CDR2 is SNEGSKA (reference sequence). The CDR3 is made up of 16 amino acids. The CDR3 DNA reads as TGCAGTGCTAGTATGATGACAGGGGGCGCTGGAACTGAAGCTTTCTTT. Residues: CSASMMTGGAGTEAFF.

The CDR3: CASSGGGSYEQYF. The CDR3, as DNA: TGCGCCAGCAGTGGTGGCGGATCCTACGAGCAGTACTTC. The rearrangement links TRBV10-1 to TRBJ2-7; D remains ambiguous. The V and J ends lost 4 bases and 1 base respectively, with 8 bases between them. This CDR3 has 13 amino acids. CDR1 is WNHNN and CDR2 is SYGVQD in the germline V gene (reference sequence).

This clonotype has ten or more counts. The chain combines TRBV4-2 with TRBJ1-5; D might be TRBD1 (5 bases). This CDR3 contains 14 residues. The germline V gene has CDR1 LGHNA and CDR2 YNFKEQ. Trimming pared 1 base from V and 3 bases from J, leaving 7 bases between. CDR3 in amino acids: CASSQARDNQPQHF. The CDR3 nucleotides are TGTGCCAGCAGCCAAGCCAGGGACAATCAGCCCCAGCATTTT.

V usage is TRBV7-9 and J usage is TRBJ1-5; D is perhaps TRBD1 (6 bases). This CDR3 region has 13 residues. Germline values: CDR1 SEHNR, CDR2 FQNEAQ (reference sequence). V dropped 5 bases and J dropped 7 bases, with 12 bases sitting between them. The CDR3 nucleotides read TGTGCCAGCAGCGCACAGGGTCTACAGCCCCAGCATTTT. Translated, it gives CASSAQGLQPQHF.

The genes are TRBV5-1 and TRBJ2-1; 8 nucleotides align to TRBD2. CDR1 is SGHRS and CDR2 is YFSETQ in the germline V gene. V dropped 2 bases and J dropped 2; count of bases not matched to a gene: 6. This CDR3 has 16 residues. CDR3 nucleotide sequence: TGCGCCAGCAGCTTCCGGGGGGGCGCCCCCTACAATGAGCAGTTCTTC. Its translation: CASSFRGGAPYNEQFF. Full variable domain (outside the CDR3, taken from reference TRBV5-1 and TRBJ2-1): KAGVTQTPRYLIKTRGQQVTLSCSPISGHRSVSWYQQTPGQGLQFLFEYFSETQRNKGNFPGRFSGRQFSNSRSEMNVSTLELGDSALYLCASSFRGGAPYNEQFFGPGTRLTVL.

Remarks on this clonotype: At one end the junction does not follow the germline gene, possibly because of a read error. The rearrangement links TRBV14 to TRBJ2-1; 12 bases match TRBD2. The CDR3 loop spans 15 amino acids. CDR1 is SGHDN, CDR2 FVKESK, per germline. The DNA of the CDR3 is TGTGCCAGCAGCCACCTAGCGGGAGGGTTTGATGAGCGGTTCTTC. Its translation: CASSHLAGGFDERFF.

There are a few counts of this clonotype. This chain uses TRBV10-3 with TRBJ1-2; TRBD1 matches at 8 bases. Germline V gives CDR1 ENHRY, CDR2 SYGVKD. This CDR3 is 14 amino acids long. With V trimmed by 6 bases and J by 2 bases, 5 bases remained unmatched. CDR3 DNA sequence: TGTGCCATCAGAGGACAGGGAAAAAACTATGGCTACACCTTC. It is translated as CAIRGQGKNYGYTF.

In this sample, this clonotype turned up many times. J is TRBJ2-1 and V is TRBV11-2; TRBD2 matches 7 bases. Germline trimming cut 4 bases from V and 0 bases from J; bases unmatched to any gene: 3. This CDR3 comprises 15 residues. Germline values: CDR1 SGHAT, CDR2 FQNNGV. The CDR3 protein is CASSSRTSSYNEQFF. CDR3 coding DNA: TGTGCCAGCAGCTCCCGGACTAGCTCCTACAATGAGCAGTTCTTC.

The chain links TRBV7-8 to TRBJ1-5; maybe TRBD1 (6 bases). Germline V gene lookup returns CDR1 SGHVS and CDR2 FQNEAQ. Trimming shortened V by 6 bases and J by 3 bases, and 18 bases separated the two germline ends. The CDR3 is 16 residues long. The CDR3 spells CASSPRIGGYNQPQHF. For the CDR3, the DNA is TGTGCCAGCAGTCCCCGTATCGGGGGCTACAATCAGCCCCAGCATTTT.

This clonotype was seen at least ten times. The chain recombines TRBV7-2 with TRBJ1-1; D possibly corresponds to TRBD1 (5 bases). Germline CDR1 reads SGHTA; CDR2 reads FQGNSA. V was clipped by 5 bases and J by 5 bases, with 12 bases between them. This CDR3 comprises 13 residues. The CDR3 DNA is TGTGCCAGCAGCCCCAACGGGGGGACTGAAGCTTTCTTT. Residues: CASSPNGGTEAFF.

The chain is built from TRBV20-1 and TRBJ2-7, with D maybe TRBD1 (6 bases). Trimming pared 6 bases from V and 4 bases from J, leaving 13 bases between. This CDR3 has 12 amino acids. Germline loops: CDR1 DFQATT, CDR2 SNEGSKA (reference sequence). The CDR3 sequence is CSAPDREYEQYF. CDR3 DNA sequence: TGCAGTGCGCCGGACAGAGAGTACGAGCAGTACTTC.

This clonotype was seen a few times. The rearrangement links TRBV6-6 to TRBJ1-5; the match to TRBD1 covers 8 bases. Germline loops: CDR1 MNHNY, CDR2 SVGAGI (reference sequence). The CDR3 totals 14 residues. V shed 6 bases and J 4 bases; nucleotides not matched to a gene: 5. In DNA form, the CDR3 reads TGTGCCAGCAGACACAGGGGGTTGAATCAGCCCCAGCATTTT. This gives the protein CASRHRGLNQPQHF.

Many counts were recorded for this clonotype. The chain links TRBV29-1 to TRBJ2-1, with 9 bases matching TRBD1. The trim removed 1 base at V and 9 bases at J, leaving 7 bases unmatched. From germline, CDR1 is SQVTM and CDR2 ANQGSEA. The CDR3 sequence is 14 residues long. CDR3: CSVEGTGAEFEQFF. DNA for the CDR3: TGCAGCGTTGAAGGGACAGGGGCAGAGTTTGAGCAGTTCTTC.

This clonotype was seen a few times. The CDR3 nucleotides are TGTGCCAGCAGCCCCGGAGGACAGAGCAATCAGCCCCAGCATTTT. It codes for CASSPGGQSNQPQHF. The chain employs TRBV9 and TRBJ1-5, with D perhaps TRBD1 (6 bases). Germline CDR1 and CDR2: SGDLS and YYNGEE. There are 15 residues in the CDR3. Between the trimmed V and J ends, which lost 4 bases and 1 base, there was a span of 12 bases. The complete variable domain, with remaining parts taken from reference TRBV9 and TRBJ1-5, reads DSGVTQTPKHLITATGQRVTLRCSPRSGDLSVYWYQQSLDQGLQFLIQYYNGEERAKGNILERFSAQQFPDLHSELNLSSLELGDSALYFCASSPGGQSNQPQHFGDGTRLSIL.

This clonotype was counted at least ten times. The rearrangement joins TRBV5-1 to TRBJ2-5; 13 bases are shared with TRBD2. This CDR3 region has 17 residues. The V gene's germline CDR1 is SGHRS and CDR2 YFSETQ. Losses at the gene ends were 3 bases for V and 5 bases for J; bases not matched to a gene: 10. The CDR3 loop is CASSSWTSGGAGETQYF. In DNA, the CDR3 is TGCGCCAGCAGCTCGTGGACTAGCGGGGGTGCCGGGGAGACCCAGTACTTC.

This clonotype was observed a handful of times. V and J are TRBV12-5 and TRBJ2-1; D gene unclear. The CDR3 spans 16 residues. V lost 1 base and J lost 3, with 13 bases in between. Germline V gene lookup returns CDR1 LGHNT and CDR2 FRNRAP. The CDR3, as DNA: TGTGCTAGTGGTTTGGCCCTTGACTCTAGCTACAATGAGCAGTTCTTC. This gives the protein CASGLALDSSYNEQFF.

In nucleotides, the CDR3 is TGTGCCAGCAGCTTCGGGGGGCCCAATCAGCCCCAGCATTTT. This encodes CASSFGGPNQPQHF. The chain carries TRBV7-6 and TRBJ1-5; D is perhaps TRBD1 (6 bases). The CDR3 runs to 14 residues. Trimming took off 3 bases at V and 3 bases at J, with 9 bases between the two ends. The germline V gene has CDR1 SGHVS and CDR2 FNYEAQ.

This chain joins TRBV2 and TRBJ2-4; TRBD1 is a possible D gene (6 bases). Trimming cost V 7 bases and J 0 bases, with 16 bases left between them. The germline CDR1 and CDR2 sequences are SNHLY and FYNNEI. The CDR3 consists of 16 residues. As DNA, the CDR3 is TGTGCCAGCATCGCTCGACAGGCTCTAGCCAAAAACATTCAGTACTTC. This codes for CASIARQALAKNIQYF. Variable domain in full (rest from reference TRBV2 and TRBJ2-4): EPEVTQTPSHQVTQMGQEVILRCVPISNHLYFYWYRQILGQKVEFLVSFYNNEISEKSEIFDDQFSVERPDGSNFTLKIRSTKLEDSAMYFCASIARQALAKNIQYFGAGTRLSVL.

With respect to this clonotype: A much larger clone differs by one base, so this may be a read error. The chain has TRBV12-5 and TRBJ1-1; D gene ambiguous. Germline values: CDR1 LGHNT, CDR2 FRNRAP. Trimming stripped 1 base from V and 1 base from J, with 10 bases between. The CDR3 contains 15 residues. In DNA, the CDR3 is TGTGCTAGTGGTTTGGAGGGTAAGACGAACACTGAAGCTTTCTTT. It translates to CASGLEGKTNTEAFF.

The sample holds many counts of this clonotype. The rearrangement links TRBV12-3 or TRBV12-4 to TRBJ2-1, with 9 bases fitting TRBD2. V trimming: 6 bases; J trimming: 7 bases; junction bases outside the gene matches: 13. This CDR3 is built from 16 residues. CDR3 region: CASRPQSGRMGNEQFF. The DNA of the CDR3 is TGTGCCAGCAGACCACAGAGCGGGAGGATGGGGAATGAGCAGTTCTTC.

This clonotype has at least ten counts. The chain carries TRBV18 and TRBJ2-1; 8 bases fit TRBD2. The CDR3 is 17 amino acids. Germline V gene sequence: CDR1 KGHSH, CDR2 LQKENI. The V gene end was trimmed by 3 bases and the J gene end by 1 base; junction bases not matched to a gene: 8. CDR3 sequence: CASSPISGRGSYNEQFF. The CDR3 region has the DNA TGTGCCAGCTCACCGATAAGCGGGAGAGGGTCCTACAATGAGCAGTTCTTC. The variable domain in full, with the rest retrieved from reference TRBV18 and TRBJ2-1, is NAGVMQNPRHLVRRRGQEARLRCSPMKGHSHVYWYRQLPEEGLKFMVYLQKENIIDESGMPKERFSAEFPKEGPSILRIQQVVRGDSAAYFCASSPISGRGSYNEQFFGPGTRLTVL.

This clonotype was seen repeatedly, ten times or more. The J gene is TRBJ1-1, the V gene TRBV20-1; perhaps TRBD1 as D (5 bases). With 2 bases removed from V and 6 bases from J, the gap between germline ends came to 10 bases. The CDR3 contains 12 residues. Per the germline V gene, CDR1 is DFQATT and CDR2 is SNEGSKA (reference sequence). CDR3 in amino acids: CSARLRDAEAFF. Here the CDR3 DNA reads TGCAGTGCTAGACTACGGGACGCTGAAGCTTTCTTT.

A word on this clonotype: This could be a read error, since a much larger clone is one nucleotide away. The chain's CDR3 is CATGGPDCTDTQYF. The DNA for the CDR3 is TGTGCCACCGGGGGGCCGGATTGCACAGATACGCAGTATTTT. The chain employs TRBV24-1 and TRBJ2-3; TRBD1 or TRBD2 may be the D gene (6 bases each). Germline V gene sequence: CDR1 KGHDR, CDR2 SFDVKD. This CDR3 has 14 amino acids. V lost 9 bases and J 1 base, leaving 13 bases between the germline ends.

The chain uses TRBV4-3 and TRBJ1-5, with 8 bases identical to TRBD1. CDR1 and CDR2 from the germline V gene are LGHNA and YSLEER. After removal of 0 bases from V and 7 bases from J, the junction contained 8 bases not matched to a gene. CDR3 length equals 16 residues. The CDR3 sequence is CASSQDRTGPYQPQHF. Here the CDR3 DNA reads TGCGCCAGCAGCCAAGACCGGACAGGGCCATACCAGCCCCAGCATTTT.

V usage is TRBV5-1 and J usage is TRBJ2-2; perhaps TRBD2 as D (6 bases). V lost 5 bases to trimming and J lost 4 bases, with 18 bases between them. Germline CDR1 and CDR2: SGHRS and YFSETQ. The CDR3 consists of 16 residues. The CDR3 reads CASRLPAREATGELFF. CDR3 in DNA: TGCGCCAGCAGGTTGCCCGCCAGGGAGGCCACCGGGGAGCTGTTTTTT.